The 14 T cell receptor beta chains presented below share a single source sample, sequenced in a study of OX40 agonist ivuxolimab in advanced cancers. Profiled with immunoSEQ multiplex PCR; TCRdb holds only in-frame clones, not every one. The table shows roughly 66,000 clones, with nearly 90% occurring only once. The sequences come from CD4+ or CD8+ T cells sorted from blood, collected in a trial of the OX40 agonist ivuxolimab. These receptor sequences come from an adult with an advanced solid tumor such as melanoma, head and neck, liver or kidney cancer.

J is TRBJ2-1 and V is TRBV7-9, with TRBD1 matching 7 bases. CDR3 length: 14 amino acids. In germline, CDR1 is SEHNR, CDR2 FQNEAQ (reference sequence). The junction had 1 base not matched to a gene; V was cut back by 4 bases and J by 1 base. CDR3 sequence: CASSWDSSYNEQFF. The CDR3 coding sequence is TGTGCCAGCAGCTGGGACAGTTCCTACAATGAGCAGTTCTTC.

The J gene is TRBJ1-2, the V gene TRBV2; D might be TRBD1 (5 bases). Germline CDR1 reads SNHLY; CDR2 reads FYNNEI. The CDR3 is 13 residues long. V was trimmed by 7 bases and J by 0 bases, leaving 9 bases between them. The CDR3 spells CASTRGANYGYTF. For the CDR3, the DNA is TGTGCCAGCACCCGGGGCGCTAACTATGGCTACACCTTC. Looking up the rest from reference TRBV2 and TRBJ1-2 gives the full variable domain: EPEVTQTPSHQVTQMGQEVILRCVPISNHLYFYWYRQILGQKVEFLVSFYNNEISEKSEIFDDQFSVERPDGSNFTLKIRSTKLEDSAMYFCASTRGANYGYTFGSGTRLTVV.

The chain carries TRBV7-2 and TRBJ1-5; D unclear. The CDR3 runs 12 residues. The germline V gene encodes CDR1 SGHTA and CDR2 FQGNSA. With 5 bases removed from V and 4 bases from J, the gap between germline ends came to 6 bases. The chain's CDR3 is CASSLLNQPQHF. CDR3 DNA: TGTGCCAGCAGCCTCTTGAATCAGCCCCAGCATTTT.

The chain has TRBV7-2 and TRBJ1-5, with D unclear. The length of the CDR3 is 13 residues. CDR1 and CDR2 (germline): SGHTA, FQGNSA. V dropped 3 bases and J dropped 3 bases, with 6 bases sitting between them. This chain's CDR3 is CASSFQNNQPQHF. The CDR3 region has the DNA TGTGCCAGCAGCTTCCAGAACAATCAGCCCCAGCATTTT.

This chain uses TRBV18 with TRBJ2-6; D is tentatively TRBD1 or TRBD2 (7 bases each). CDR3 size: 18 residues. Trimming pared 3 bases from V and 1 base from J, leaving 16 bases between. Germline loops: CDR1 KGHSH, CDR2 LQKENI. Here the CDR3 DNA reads TGTGCCAGCTCACCCCAGGGGGGGGCTATTTCTGGGGCCAACGTCCTGACTTTC. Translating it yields CASSPQGGAISGANVLTF. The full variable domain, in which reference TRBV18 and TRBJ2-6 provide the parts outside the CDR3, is NAGVMQNPRHLVRRRGQEARLRCSPMKGHSHVYWYRQLPEEGLKFMVYLQKENIIDESGMPKERFSAEFPKEGPSILRIQQVVRGDSAAYFCASSPQGGAISGANVLTFGAGSRLTVL.

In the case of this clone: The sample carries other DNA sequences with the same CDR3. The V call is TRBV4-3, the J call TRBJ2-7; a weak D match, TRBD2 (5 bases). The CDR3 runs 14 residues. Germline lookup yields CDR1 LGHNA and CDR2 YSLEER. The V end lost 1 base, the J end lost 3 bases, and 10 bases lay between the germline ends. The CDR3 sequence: CASSQGPGSYEQYF. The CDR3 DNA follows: TGCGCCAGCAGCCAAGGTCCTGGGAGCTACGAGCAGTACTTC.

The CDR3 region is CSVSTFANTGELFF. In DNA, the CDR3 is TGCAGCGTGAGTACCTTCGCGAACACCGGGGAGCTGTTTTTT. The chain recombines TRBV29-1 with TRBJ2-2; D is undetermined. CDR3 length: 14 residues. CDR1 SQVTM and CDR2 ANQGSEA come from the germline V gene. With 6 bases removed from V and 0 bases from J, the gap between germline ends came to 11 bases.

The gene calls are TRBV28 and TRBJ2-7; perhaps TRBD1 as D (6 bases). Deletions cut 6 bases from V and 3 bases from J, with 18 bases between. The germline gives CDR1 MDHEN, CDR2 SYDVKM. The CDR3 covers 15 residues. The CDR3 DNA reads TGTGCCAGCAGCCCCACAGGGAGAGATGGCTACGAGCAGTACTTC. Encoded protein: CASSPTGRDGYEQYF. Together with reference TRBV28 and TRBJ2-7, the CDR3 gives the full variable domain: DVKVTQSSRYLVKRTGEKVFLECVQDMDHENMFWYRQDPGLGLRLIYFSYDVKMKEKGDIPEGYSVSREKKERFSLILESASTNQTSMYLCASSPTGRDGYEQYFGPGTRLTVT.

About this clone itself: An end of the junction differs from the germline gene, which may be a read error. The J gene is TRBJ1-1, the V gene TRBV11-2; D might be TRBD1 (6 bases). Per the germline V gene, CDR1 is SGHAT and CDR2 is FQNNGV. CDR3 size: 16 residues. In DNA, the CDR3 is TGTGCCAGCAGCCTGCCCCCCACAGGGAGGAACACTGAAGATTTCTTT. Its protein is CASSLPPTGRNTEDFF.

The CDR3 DNA is TGTGCCAGCATTTCCCCAGGGGTTGGAGAAAAACTGTTTTTT. This sequence encodes CASISPGVGEKLFF. The chain carries TRBV28 and TRBJ1-4; a possible D gene is TRBD1 (6 bases). Trimming took off 7 bases at V and 8 bases at J, with 17 bases between the two ends. Germline values: CDR1 MDHEN, CDR2 SYDVKM. This CDR3 contains 14 residues. Full variable domain (outside the CDR3, taken from reference TRBV28 and TRBJ1-4): DVKVTQSSRYLVKRTGEKVFLECVQDMDHENMFWYRQDPGLGLRLIYFSYDVKMKEKGDIPEGYSVSREKKERFSLILESASTNQTSMYLCASISPGVGEKLFFGSGTQLSVL.

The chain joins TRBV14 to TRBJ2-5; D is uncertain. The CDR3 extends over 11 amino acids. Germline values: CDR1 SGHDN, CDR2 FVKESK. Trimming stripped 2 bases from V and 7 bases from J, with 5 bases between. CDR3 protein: CASSQSGTQYF. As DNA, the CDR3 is TGTGCCAGCAGCCAATCGGGGACCCAGTACTTC.

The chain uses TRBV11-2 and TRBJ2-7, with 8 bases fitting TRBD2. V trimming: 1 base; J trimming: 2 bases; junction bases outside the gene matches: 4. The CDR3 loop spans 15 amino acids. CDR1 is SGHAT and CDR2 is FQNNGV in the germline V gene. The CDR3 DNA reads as TGTGCCAGCAGCTTAGGAAGCGGGGGAGCCTACGAGCAGTACTTC. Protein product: CASSLGSGGAYEQYF.

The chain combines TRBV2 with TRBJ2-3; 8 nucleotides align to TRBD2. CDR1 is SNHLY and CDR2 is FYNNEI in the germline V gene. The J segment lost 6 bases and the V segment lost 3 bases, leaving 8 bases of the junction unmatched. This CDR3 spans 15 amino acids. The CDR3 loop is CASSELLAEGDTQYF. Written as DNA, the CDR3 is TGTGCCAGCAGTGAGTTACTAGCGGAGGGGGATACGCAGTATTTT.

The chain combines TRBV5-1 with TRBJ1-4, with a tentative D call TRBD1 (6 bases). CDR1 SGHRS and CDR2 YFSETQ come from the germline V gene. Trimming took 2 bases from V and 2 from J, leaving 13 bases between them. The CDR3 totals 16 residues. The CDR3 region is CASSFGGGTTNEKLFF. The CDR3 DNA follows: TGCGCCAGCAGCTTTGGAGGGGGGACGACTAATGAAAAACTGTTTTTT.